The present T cell receptor (beta chain) was sequenced within a study of shared clonotypes between healthy human individuals. General study results and limits: Incompleteness in sorted-subset sequencing, despite large depth, was shown by rarefaction. Memory subsets generally showed lower estimated richness than naive subsets.

Only Caucasian adults living in Nashville, Tennessee made up the donor group. A note on this clone: The antigen remains undetermined.

This CDR3 is built from 14 residues. With 1 base removed from V and 8 bases from J, the gap between germline ends came to 14 bases. CDR1 and CDR2 from the germline V gene are LGHNA and YSLEER. Methods used by the authors: Filtering was not the same, since immunoSEQ gave junction-only sequences without quality scores. Assay: immunoSEQ multiplex PCR; the TCRdb copy retains only in-frame clones and omits some. D and trimming were read from the DNA, whereas the V and J calls and clone size are those reported in that table. The sample has approximately 340,000 clones, around 70% seen once. The chain couples TRBV4-3 to TRBJ1-2; the D is unclear. Sequencing was performed on memory CD4+ T cells sorted from blood. The subset: CD45RA-negative fraction. This sequence originates from a man aged 30 to 39 in good health. This chain's CDR3 is CASSQVGGRAGYTF. The CDR3 DNA reads TGCGCCAGCAGCCAAGTCGGAGGACGAGCGGGCTACACCTTC.